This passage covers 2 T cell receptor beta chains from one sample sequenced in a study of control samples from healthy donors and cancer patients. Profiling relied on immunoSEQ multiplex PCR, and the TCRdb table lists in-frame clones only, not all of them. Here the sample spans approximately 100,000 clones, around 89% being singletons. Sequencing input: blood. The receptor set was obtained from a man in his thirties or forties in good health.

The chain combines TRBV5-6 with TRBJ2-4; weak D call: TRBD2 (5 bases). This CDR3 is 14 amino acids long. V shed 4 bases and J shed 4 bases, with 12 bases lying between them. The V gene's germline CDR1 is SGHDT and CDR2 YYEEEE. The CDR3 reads CASSPRTVKNIQYF. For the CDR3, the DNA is TGTGCCAGCAGCCCCCGGACTGTAAAAAACATTCAGTACTTC.

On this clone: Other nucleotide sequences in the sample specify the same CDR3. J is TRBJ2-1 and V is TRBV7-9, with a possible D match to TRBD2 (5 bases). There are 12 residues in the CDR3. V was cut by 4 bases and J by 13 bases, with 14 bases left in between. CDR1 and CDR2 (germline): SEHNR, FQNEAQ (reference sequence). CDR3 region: CASSSFEGGQFF. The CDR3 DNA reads TGTGCCAGCAGCTCGTTTGAGGGTGGACAGTTCTTC.